This T cell receptor beta chain comes out of a study of blood T cells in healthy people across ages. A second PCR of 7 to 11 cycles used a sample-barcoded 5' primer and a J-beta primer mix. TCRdb reprocessed the 5' RACE reads with MiXCR, giving one entry per CDR3 protein. The table shows 1.5 million to 2 million distinct CDR3 sequences, with 28% occurring only once. What was sequenced was blood. The clonotype was recovered from a woman younger than 45 in good health.

CDR3: CASSPEDRFGVESYEQYF. In DNA, the CDR3 is TGTGCCAGCAGTCCAGAAGACAGGTTCGGGGTTGAATCCTACGAGCAGTACTTC. This chain connects TRBV6-1 to TRBJ2-7; a weak D match, TRBD1 (6 bases). Trimming cost V 5 bases and J 1 base, with 24 bases left between them. Germline V lookup: CDR1 MNHNS, CDR2 SASEGT. The CDR3 length is 18 residues.